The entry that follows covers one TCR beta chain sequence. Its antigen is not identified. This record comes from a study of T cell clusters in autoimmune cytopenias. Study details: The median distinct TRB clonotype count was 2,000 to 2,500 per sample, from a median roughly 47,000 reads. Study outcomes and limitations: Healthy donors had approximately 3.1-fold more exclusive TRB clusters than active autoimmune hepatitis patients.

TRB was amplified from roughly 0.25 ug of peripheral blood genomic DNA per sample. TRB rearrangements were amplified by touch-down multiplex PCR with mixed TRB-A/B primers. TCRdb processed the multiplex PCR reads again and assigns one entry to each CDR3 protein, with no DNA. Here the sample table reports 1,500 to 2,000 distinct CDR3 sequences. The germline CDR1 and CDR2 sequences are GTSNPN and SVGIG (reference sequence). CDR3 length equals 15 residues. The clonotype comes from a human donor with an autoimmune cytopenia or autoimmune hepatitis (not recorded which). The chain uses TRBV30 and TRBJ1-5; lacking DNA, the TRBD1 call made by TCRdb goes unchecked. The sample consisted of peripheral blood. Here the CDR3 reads CASSRTTGVNQPQHF.